The rows below give T cell receptor beta chains drawn from one sample of a study of post-analysis software for immune sequencing data. TCRdb ran MiXCR on the PCR reads and lists one entry per CDR3 protein. The data show hundreds of thousands of distinct CDR3 sequences, 35% to 40% seen once. Sequenced: blood. Every receptor here comes from a girl under 18 with multiple sclerosis. Each CDR3 is given with its conserved first and last residue. Each record gives: clone size, V gene, J gene, D gene, CDR3 DNA, CDR3 protein. A D gene is named only where the DNA matches it firmly. Expanded clones get a size class; other rows say once, few or many, or leave the size out.

clone_size: NA
v_call: TRBV12-3/TRBV12-4
j_call: TRBJ2-7
d_call: NA
cdr3_nt: TGTGCCAGCAGTTTGGGACCACGACGCGAGCAGTACTTC
cdr3_aa: CASSLGPRREQYF

clone_size: NA
v_call: TRBV20-1
j_call: TRBJ2-1
d_call: NA
cdr3_nt: TGCAGTGCTAGTGGGGAGGTGCGCAATGAGCAGTTCTTC
cdr3_aa: CSASGEVRNEQFF

clone_size: few
v_call: TRBV11-2
j_call: TRBJ1-3
d_call: NA
cdr3_nt: TGTGCCAGCAGCTACCCCGGGAACTCTGGAAACACCATATATTTT
cdr3_aa: CASSYPGNSGNTIYF

clone_size: NA
v_call: TRBV15
j_call: TRBJ2-1
d_call: TRBD2
cdr3_nt: TGTGCCACCAGCAGAGATCGGTTAGCGGGAGGTTACAATGAGCAGTTCTTC
cdr3_aa: CATSRDRLAGGYNEQFF

clone_size: NA
v_call: TRBV7-8
j_call: TRBJ2-1
d_call: NA
cdr3_nt: TGTGCCAGCAGCTTGTTTACAGTTTACAATGAGCAGTTCTTC
cdr3_aa: CASSLFTVYNEQFF

clone_size: many
v_call: TRBV11-2
j_call: TRBJ1-1
d_call: NA
cdr3_nt: TGTGCCAGCAGCTTTGGGAACACTGAAGCTTTCTTT
cdr3_aa: CASSFGNTEAFF

clone_size: many
v_call: TRBV5-1
j_call: TRBJ2-3
d_call: NA
cdr3_nt: TGCGCCAGCAGCCCGACAGGTACGACAGATACGCAGTATTTT
cdr3_aa: CASSPTGTTDTQYF

clone_size: NA
v_call: TRBV7-8
j_call: TRBJ2-5
d_call: NA
cdr3_nt: TGTGCCAGCAGCTTCGAGGGAACGTACGAGACCCAGTACTTC
cdr3_aa: CASSFEGTYETQYF

clone_size: many
v_call: TRBV5-1
j_call: TRBJ2-3
d_call: TRBD2
cdr3_nt: TGCGCCAGCAGCTGGGGGACTAGCGTAACAGATACGCAGTATTTT
cdr3_aa: CASSWGTSVTDTQYF

clone_size: NA
v_call: TRBV7-9
j_call: TRBJ2-1
d_call: TRBD1
cdr3_nt: TGTGCCAGCAGCTTAGTGAGAGGGGGCGGCTTTGGCGAGCAGTTCTTC
cdr3_aa: CASSLVRGGGFGEQFF

clone_size: few
v_call: TRBV27
j_call: TRBJ2-2
d_call: NA
cdr3_nt: TGTGCCAGCAGTTACGGGGTTAGAAACACCGGGGAGCTGTTTTTT
cdr3_aa: CASSYGVRNTGELFF

clone_size: NA
v_call: TRBV7-2
j_call: TRBJ2-7
d_call: TRBD1
cdr3_nt: TGTGCCAGCAGCAGGACAGGGGCTAGCTCCTACGAGCAGTACTTC
cdr3_aa: CASSRTGASSYEQYF

clone_size: many
v_call: TRBV9
j_call: TRBJ2-1
d_call: TRBD2
cdr3_nt: TGTGCCAGCAGCGTGGCTGGGGCTAGCGGGAGAAATGAGCAGTTCTTC
cdr3_aa: CASSVAGASGRNEQFF

clone_size: NA
v_call: TRBV5-1
j_call: TRBJ2-2
d_call: TRBD1
cdr3_nt: TGCGCCAGCAGCTTGGAGGGGGCCACCGGGGAGCTGTTTTTT
cdr3_aa: CASSLEGATGELFF

clone_size: NA
v_call: TRBV12-3/TRBV12-4
j_call: TRBJ2-3
d_call: NA
cdr3_nt: TGTGCCAGCAGGGGAGTGGCGTCAGGTGCGCAGTATTTT
cdr3_aa: CASRGVASGAQYF

clone_size: few
v_call: TRBV10-3
j_call: TRBJ2-2
d_call: TRBD2
cdr3_nt: TGTGCCATCAGTGTACTAGCGGGAGAAGGGGAGCTGTTTTTT
cdr3_aa: CAISVLAGEGELFF

clone_size: few
v_call: TRBV12-3/TRBV12-4
j_call: TRBJ2-7
d_call: NA
cdr3_nt: TGTGCCAGCAATATAGGGGGGTTCTACGAGCAGTACTTC
cdr3_aa: CASNIGGFYEQYF

clone_size: NA
v_call: TRBV5-1
j_call: TRBJ2-5
d_call: NA
cdr3_nt: TGCGCCCGCAGCCTAGGGGGGGGAGGCTACAATGAGCAGTACTTC
cdr3_aa: CARSLGGGGYNEQYF

clone_size: few
v_call: TRBV6-5
j_call: TRBJ2-1
d_call: TRBD1
cdr3_nt: TGTGCCAGCAGTGGTTTACAGGGGGCTATCAATGAGCAGTTCTTC
cdr3_aa: CASSGLQGAINEQFF

clone_size: many
v_call: TRBV4-1
j_call: TRBJ2-5
d_call: NA
cdr3_nt: TGCGCCAGCAGCCAGCAAGAGACCCAGTACTTC
cdr3_aa: CASSQQETQYF

clone_size: NA
v_call: TRBV20-1
j_call: TRBJ1-2
d_call: NA
cdr3_nt: TGCAGTGCTAGGTTCGCAGGGAACTATGGCTACACCTTC
cdr3_aa: CSARFAGNYGYTF

clone_size: NA
v_call: TRBV11-2
j_call: TRBJ2-1
d_call: TRBD2
cdr3_nt: TGTGCCAGCAGCTTAAGGGCGACTAGCGGGAGTTACAATGAGCAGTTCTTC
cdr3_aa: CASSLRATSGSYNEQFF

clone_size: many
v_call: TRBV5-1
j_call: TRBJ2-5
d_call: NA
cdr3_nt: TGCGCCAGCAGCCCCGGACCGGCAGGGCGAGAGACCCAGTACTTC
cdr3_aa: CASSPGPAGRETQYF

clone_size: many
v_call: TRBV12-3/TRBV12-4
j_call: TRBJ1-4
d_call: NA
cdr3_nt: TGTGCCAGCAGCTCTCCCGTACTAAACTCGGGAAAACTGTTTTTT
cdr3_aa: CASSSPVLNSGKLFF

clone_size: many
v_call: TRBV12-3/TRBV12-4
j_call: TRBJ1-2
d_call: NA
cdr3_nt: TGTGCCAGCAGTTTAAGGAGTTTCGATGGCTACACCTTC
cdr3_aa: CASSLRSFDGYTF

clone_size: NA
v_call: TRBV29-1
j_call: TRBJ1-1
d_call: NA
cdr3_nt: TGCAGCGTTGAGGTCCCTACGCGGACCACTGAAGCTTTCTTT
cdr3_aa: CSVEVPTRTTEAFF

clone_size: NA
v_call: TRBV5-6
j_call: TRBJ1-1
d_call: NA
cdr3_nt: TGTGCCAGCAGCTTGGCCAGGGGCTTGGGGTCGACTGAAGCTTTCTTT
cdr3_aa: CASSLARGLGSTEAFF

clone_size: many
v_call: TRBV6-1
j_call: TRBJ1-1
d_call: NA
cdr3_nt: TGTGCCAGCACCGGGGGGGGCACTGAAGCTTTCTTT
cdr3_aa: CASTGGGTEAFF

clone_size: once
v_call: TRBV20-1
j_call: TRBJ1-3
d_call: NA
cdr3_nt: TGCAGTGCTAGAGATAGCACCAACTCTGGAAACACCATATATTTT
cdr3_aa: CSARDSTNSGNTIYF

clone_size: NA
v_call: TRBV6-2/TRBV6-3
j_call: TRBJ1-1
d_call: NA
cdr3_nt: TGTGCCAGCAGGACGGGACTCTTGAACACTGAAGCTTTCTTT
cdr3_aa: CASRTGLLNTEAFF

clone_size: many
v_call: TRBV20-1
j_call: TRBJ2-5
d_call: TRBD2
cdr3_nt: TGCAGTGCTCCGACTTTTGGGACTAGCGGGATCCAAGAGACCCAGTACTTC
cdr3_aa: CSAPTFGTSGIQETQYF

clone_size: many
v_call: TRBV5-1
j_call: TRBJ2-5
d_call: NA
cdr3_nt: TGCGCCAGCGATGCATCCGGGCCCCAAGAGACCCAGTACTTC
cdr3_aa: CASDASGPQETQYF

clone_size: many
v_call: TRBV7-9
j_call: TRBJ2-1
d_call: NA
cdr3_nt: TGTGCCAGCAGCCGAGGGGGGCGACAGGGCGCTCTAAGCTCCTACAATGAGCAGTTCTTC
cdr3_aa: CASSRGGRQGALSSYNEQFF

clone_size: many
v_call: TRBV11-2
j_call: TRBJ2-7
d_call: NA
cdr3_nt: TGTGCCAGCAGCCGCTCCGACTCCTACGAGCAGTACTTC
cdr3_aa: CASSRSDSYEQYF

clone_size: many
v_call: TRBV18
j_call: TRBJ1-2
d_call: NA
cdr3_nt: TGTGCCAGCTCGCCCCAAGTTGACTATGGCTACACCTTC
cdr3_aa: CASSPQVDYGYTF

clone_size: many
v_call: TRBV5-6
j_call: TRBJ2-5
d_call: NA
cdr3_nt: TGTGCCAGCAGCTTGGGTTTCAAGGCGAGTCTCCAAGAGACCCAGTACTTC
cdr3_aa: CASSLGFKASLQETQYF

clone_size: many
v_call: TRBV12-3/TRBV12-4
j_call: TRBJ1-1
d_call: NA
cdr3_nt: TGTGCCAGCAGTTTTTCGACGAACACTGAAGCTTTCTTT
cdr3_aa: CASSFSTNTEAFF

clone_size: many
v_call: TRBV14
j_call: TRBJ2-1
d_call: NA
cdr3_nt: TGTGCCAGCAGCCAAGGAACGGGAGCTTGGGGAGACTCCTACAATGAGCAGTTCTTC
cdr3_aa: CASSQGTGAWGDSYNEQFF

clone_size: many
v_call: TRBV7-8
j_call: TRBJ2-2
d_call: TRBD2
cdr3_nt: TGTGCCAGCAGCTCGGGGGGTATGGCCGGGGAGCTGTTTTTT
cdr3_aa: CASSSGGMAGELFF

clone_size: NA
v_call: TRBV2
j_call: TRBJ2-1
d_call: TRBD1
cdr3_nt: TGTGCCAGCAGTGAATGGACAGGGGAGAGGAACAATGAGCAGTTCTTC
cdr3_aa: CASSEWTGERNNEQFF

clone_size: few
v_call: TRBV5-1
j_call: TRBJ2-1
d_call: NA
cdr3_nt: TGCGCCAGCAGCTGGGAAACAGCCTACAATGAGCAGTTCTTC
cdr3_aa: CASSWETAYNEQFF

clone_size: NA
v_call: TRBV6-4
j_call: TRBJ1-1
d_call: NA
cdr3_nt: TGTGCCAGCAGTGACTCCTCCATGGGGAACACTGAAGCTTTCTTT
cdr3_aa: CASSDSSMGNTEAFF

clone_size: NA
v_call: TRBV7-2
j_call: TRBJ1-2
d_call: TRBD1
cdr3_nt: TGTGCCAGCAGCTTAGCCGTGGGGGACAGGGGTTATGGCTACACCTTC
cdr3_aa: CASSLAVGDRGYGYTF

clone_size: few
v_call: TRBV29-1
j_call: TRBJ2-7
d_call: NA
cdr3_nt: TGCAGCGTTTTCGGGGCCTACGAGCAGTACTTC
cdr3_aa: CSVFGAYEQYF

clone_size: NA
v_call: TRBV20-1
j_call: TRBJ2-5
d_call: TRBD2
cdr3_nt: TGCAGTGCTCGACGACCCAACGGACTAGATGAGCAGTACTTC
cdr3_aa: CSARRPNGLDEQYF

clone_size: NA
v_call: TRBV3-1
j_call: TRBJ1-5
d_call: TRBD1
cdr3_nt: TGTGCCAGCAGCCAAGGACAGGGGGATCAGCCCCAGCATTTT
cdr3_aa: CASSQGQGDQPQHF

clone_size: many
v_call: TRBV5-1
j_call: TRBJ2-1
d_call: TRBD2
cdr3_nt: TGCGCCAGCAGCTCCAGCGGGGGCTCCTACAATGAGCAGTTCTTC
cdr3_aa: CASSSSGGSYNEQFF

clone_size: NA
v_call: TRBV24-1
j_call: TRBJ1-1
d_call: NA
cdr3_nt: TGTACCACCAGTAGCCAGAACACTGAAGCTTTCTTT
cdr3_aa: CTTSSQNTEAFF

clone_size: NA
v_call: TRBV5-1
j_call: TRBJ2-3
d_call: TRBD2
cdr3_nt: TGCGCCAGCAGCTTGACTAGCGGGAGGGCAGATACGCAGTATTTT
cdr3_aa: CASSLTSGRADTQYF

clone_size: NA
v_call: TRBV5-4
j_call: TRBJ1-1
d_call: NA
cdr3_nt: TGTGCCAGCAGCTTGGCAGGAGCCGACAAGAGGTTCTTT
cdr3_aa: CASSLAGADKRFF

clone_size: few
v_call: TRBV6-4
j_call: TRBJ2-1
d_call: NA
cdr3_nt: TGTGCCAGCAGTCCGGGACTGGACCACAATGAGCAGTTCTTC
cdr3_aa: CASSPGLDHNEQFF

clone_size: NA
v_call: TRBV29-1
j_call: TRBJ2-7
d_call: NA
cdr3_nt: TGCAGCGTTGAGGTAGGGCTCCACGAGCAGTACTTC
cdr3_aa: CSVEVGLHEQYF

clone_size: NA
v_call: TRBV5-6
j_call: TRBJ2-1
d_call: TRBD1
cdr3_nt: TGTGCCAGCACCAGGACAGGGTCTGAGCAGTTCTTC
cdr3_aa: CASTRTGSEQFF

clone_size: NA
v_call: TRBV29-1
j_call: TRBJ2-3
d_call: NA
cdr3_nt: TGCAGCTCTTCCCCCGGTACAGATACGCAGTATTTT
cdr3_aa: CSSSPGTDTQYF

clone_size: NA
v_call: TRBV6-1
j_call: TRBJ2-7
d_call: NA
cdr3_nt: TGTGCCAGCAGCCCTCCGGCGGGAAGCGGAGCGGTATACGAGCAGTACTTC
cdr3_aa: CASSPPAGSGAVYEQYF

clone_size: NA
v_call: TRBV18
j_call: TRBJ1-4
d_call: NA
cdr3_nt: TGTGCCAGCTCACCTTCCGGGACCTGGCTCGATGAAAAACTGTTTTTT
cdr3_aa: CASSPSGTWLDEKLFF

clone_size: NA
v_call: TRBV5-1
j_call: TRBJ2-1
d_call: NA
cdr3_nt: TGCGCCAGCAGCCCCCATACCGGGACCACCACCTACAATGAGCAGTTCTTC
cdr3_aa: CASSPHTGTTTYNEQFF

clone_size: many
v_call: TRBV7-9
j_call: TRBJ1-1
d_call: NA
cdr3_nt: TGTGCCAGCAGCGAACGGGCGAACACTGAAGCTTTCTTT
cdr3_aa: CASSERANTEAFF

clone_size: few
v_call: TRBV5-1
j_call: TRBJ1-1
d_call: NA
cdr3_nt: TGCGCCAGCAGCCTCCCCGGGCCTATGAACACTGAAGCTTTCTTT
cdr3_aa: CASSLPGPMNTEAFF